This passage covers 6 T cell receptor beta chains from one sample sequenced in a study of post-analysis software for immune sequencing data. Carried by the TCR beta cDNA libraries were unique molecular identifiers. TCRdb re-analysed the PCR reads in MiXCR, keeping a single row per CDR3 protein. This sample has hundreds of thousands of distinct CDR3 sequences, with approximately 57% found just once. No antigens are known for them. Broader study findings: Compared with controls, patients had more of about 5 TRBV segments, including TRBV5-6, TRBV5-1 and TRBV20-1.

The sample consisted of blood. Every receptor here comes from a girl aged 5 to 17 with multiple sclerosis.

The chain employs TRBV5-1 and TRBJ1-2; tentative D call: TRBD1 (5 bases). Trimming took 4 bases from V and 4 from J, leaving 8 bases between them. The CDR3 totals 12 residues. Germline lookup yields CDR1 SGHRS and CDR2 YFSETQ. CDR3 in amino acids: CASSMGLYGYTF. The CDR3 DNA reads TGCGCCAGCAGCATGGGACTCTATGGCTACACCTTC.

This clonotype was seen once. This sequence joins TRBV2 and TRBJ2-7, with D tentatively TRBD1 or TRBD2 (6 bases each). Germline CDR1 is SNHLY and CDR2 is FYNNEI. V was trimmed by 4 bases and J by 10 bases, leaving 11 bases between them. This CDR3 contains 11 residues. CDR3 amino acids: CASSVGGLQYF. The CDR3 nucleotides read TGTGCCAGCAGTGTGGGGGGCCTCCAGTACTTC.

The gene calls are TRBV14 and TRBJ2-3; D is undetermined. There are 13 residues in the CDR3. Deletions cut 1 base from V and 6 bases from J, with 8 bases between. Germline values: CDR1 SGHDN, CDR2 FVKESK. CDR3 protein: CASSQAPSDTQYF. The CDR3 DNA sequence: TGTGCCAGCAGCCAAGCGCCCTCGGATACGCAGTATTTT.

In DNA form, the CDR3 reads TGCAGCGTTGACGGTGGAGCGGGGTCCGAGCAGTACTTC. Translated, it gives CSVDGGAGSEQYF. V and J are TRBV29-1 and TRBJ2-5, with 7 bases fitting TRBD2. The J call may not be correct, given that the DNA end is closer to TRBJ2-7. The CDR3 is made up of 13 amino acids. Germline V lookup: CDR1 SQVTM, CDR2 ANQGSEA.

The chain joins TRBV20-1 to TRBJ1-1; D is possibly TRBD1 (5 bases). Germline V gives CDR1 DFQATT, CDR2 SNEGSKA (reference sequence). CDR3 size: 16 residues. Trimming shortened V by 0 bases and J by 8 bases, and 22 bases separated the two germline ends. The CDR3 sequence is CSAREVRAKVSIEAFF. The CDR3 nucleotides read TGCAGTGCTAGAGAAGTCAGGGCGAAGGTTTCCATCGAAGCTTTCTTT.

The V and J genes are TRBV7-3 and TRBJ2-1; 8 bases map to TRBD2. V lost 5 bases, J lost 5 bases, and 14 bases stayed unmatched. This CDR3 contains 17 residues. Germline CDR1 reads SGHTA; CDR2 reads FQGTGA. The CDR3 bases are TGTGCCAGCAGCCCTTTAGCGGGGTCCACTAGAGACAATGAGCAGTTCTTC. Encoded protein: CASSPLAGSTRDNEQFF. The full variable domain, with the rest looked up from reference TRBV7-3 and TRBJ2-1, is GAGVSQTPSNKVTEKGKYVELRCDPISGHTALYWYRQSLGQGPEFLIYFQGTGAADDSGLPNDRFFAVRPEGSVSTLKIQRTERGDSAVYLCASSPLAGSTRDNEQFFGPGTRLTVL.